The 18 T cell receptor beta chains below all came from one sample that was sequenced in a study of T cell responses to AZD1222 COVID-19 vaccine. Here immunoSEQ multiplex PCR was the method, and the copy in TCRdb shows in-frame clones only, minus some. This repertoire shows about 160,000 clones, about nine tenths found once; its top ten account for about 1.6%. Specimen: peripheral blood, collected on day 0 of AZD1222 vaccination. The receptor source for this set is an adult in good health.

The V call is TRBV6-1, the J call TRBJ2-7; D uncertain. Trimming pared 2 bases from V and 2 bases from J, leaving 10 bases between. Germline lookup yields CDR1 MNHNS and CDR2 SASEGT. CDR3 length equals 14 residues. Written as DNA, the CDR3 is TGTGCCAGCAGTGAAAGTAGGACGACCTACGAGCAGTACTTC. Translation: CASSESRTTYEQYF.

The V call is TRBV18, the J call TRBJ1-1, with D perhaps matching TRBD1 (5 bases). Germline values: CDR1 KGHSH, CDR2 LQKENI. The ends were cut back, 4 bases at V and 1 base at J, with 19 bases in the middle. The CDR3 covers 17 residues. The DNA for the CDR3 is TGTGCCAGCTCACATAACGGGGGGAGATTGTCGAACACTGAAGCTTTCTTT. Amino acids: CASSHNGGRLSNTEAFF.

This clone was observed a handful of times. The rearrangement joins TRBV7-9 to TRBJ1-4, with D perhaps matching TRBD1 (5 bases). The V and J ends lost 5 bases and 6 bases respectively, with 16 bases between them. Germline values: CDR1 SEHNR, CDR2 FQNEAQ (reference sequence). The CDR3 contains 15 residues. This CDR3 reads CASSHPTDSDEKLFF. CDR3 DNA sequence: TGTGCCAGCAGCCATCCGACAGATTCCGATGAAAAACTGTTTTTT.

The J gene is TRBJ1-2, the V gene TRBV7-2; the D is unclear. Looked up from germline, CDR1 is SGHTA and CDR2 is FQGNSA. V was shortened by 0 bases and J by 8 bases, with 10 bases between the two germline ends. This CDR3 is built from 13 residues. CDR3 loop: CASSLAGSGGYTF. The CDR3 DNA follows: TGTGCCAGCAGCTTAGCGGGGTCTGGCGGCTACACCTTC.

This clone was detected once. The V call is TRBV6-5, the J call TRBJ1-5; no clear D gene. The CDR3 is 14 residues long. Germline CDR1 reads MNHEY; CDR2 reads SVGAGI. Trimming removed 6 bases from V and 3 bases from J, with 12 bases in between. The DNA for the CDR3 is TGTGCCAGCAGCGTAGCAGGACCCAATCAGCCCCAGCATTTT. Its protein is CASSVAGPNQPQHF.

The chain uses TRBV5-4 and TRBJ2-1; D is unclear. The CDR3 extends over 16 amino acids. Germline CDR1 is SGHNT and CDR2 is YYREEE (reference sequence). Trimming removed 4 bases from V and 7 bases from J, with 21 bases in between. CDR3 residues: CASSLVGAIKGNEQFF. The CDR3 nucleotides read TGTGCCAGCAGCCTGGTCGGAGCGATAAAAGGGAATGAGCAGTTCTTC.

CDR3: CASSLSETSTEAFF. CDR3 in DNA: TGTGCCAGCAGTTTATCCGAGACATCAACTGAAGCTTTCTTT. The rearrangement joins TRBV28 to TRBJ1-1; D gene unclear. The CDR3 contains 14 residues. The germline CDR1 and CDR2 sequences are MDHEN and SYDVKM. V lost 1 base, J lost 5 bases, and 11 bases lay in between.

This chain uses TRBV18 with TRBJ1-1; D is uncertain. Germline V gene sequence: CDR1 KGHSH, CDR2 LQKENI. The ends were cut back, 4 bases at V and 0 bases at J, with 12 bases in the middle. The length of the CDR3 is 15 residues. The CDR3 loop reads CASSRSNGMNTEAFF. The CDR3 nucleotides are TGTGCCAGCTCACGGTCCAACGGGATGAACACTGAAGCTTTCTTT.

The gene calls are TRBV19 and TRBJ2-7; 12 bases fit TRBD1. The CDR3 is 21 amino acids. V lost 5 bases to trimming and J lost 0 bases; unmatched junction nucleotides: 20. In germline, CDR1 is LNHDA, CDR2 SQIVND (reference sequence). CDR3: CASSWPPSGTGGLLSSYEQYF. As DNA, the CDR3 is TGTGCCAGTAGTTGGCCACCCTCCGGGACAGGGGGCCTCCTATCCTCCTACGAGCAGTACTTC.

The rearrangement uses TRBV6-1 and TRBJ2-2, with D perhaps matching TRBD2 (6 bases). Trimming took 2 bases from V and 3 from J, leaving 13 bases between them. The germline CDR1 and CDR2 sequences are MNHNS and SASEGT. This CDR3 contains 16 residues. CDR3 in DNA: TGTGCCAGCAGTGAAAATCTAGCGCGGTACACCGGGGAGCTGTTTTTT. It encodes CASSENLARYTGELFF.

The genes are TRBV5-4 and TRBJ1-6, with TRBD1 as a possible D gene (5 bases). CDR1 is SGHNT, CDR2 YYREEE, per germline (reference sequence). This CDR3 has 16 residues. Trimming shortened V by 3 bases and J by 7 bases, and 17 bases separated the two germline ends. CDR3 in amino acids: CASSSWRGNYNSPLHF. Written as DNA, the CDR3 is TGTGCCAGCAGCTCGTGGAGGGGTAATTACAATTCACCCCTCCACTTT.

This clone was observed a handful of times. The V gene is TRBV11-2, the J gene TRBJ1-2; D uncertain. This CDR3 has 12 residues. Germline assignment: CDR1 SGHAT and CDR2 FQNNGV. V was shortened by 5 bases and J by 6 bases, with 10 bases between the two germline ends. CDR3 sequence reads: CASSRGPDGYTF. The CDR3 nucleotides read TGTGCCAGCAGCCGAGGGCCCGATGGCTACACCTTC.

The gene calls are TRBV20-1 and TRBJ2-1, with unresolved D. CDR3 length: 11 residues. CDR1 is DFQATT, CDR2 SNEGSKA, per germline (reference sequence). Deletions cut 3 bases from V and 5 bases from J, with 5 bases between. Written as DNA, the CDR3 is TGCAGTGCTAGTAAGAACAATGAGCAGTTCTTC. Its translation is CSASKNNEQFF.

The gene calls are TRBV11-2 and TRBJ1-1, with no clear D. Germline CDR1 is SGHAT and CDR2 is FQNNGV. This CDR3 spans 14 amino acids. V shed 3 bases and J shed 4 bases, with 12 bases lying between them. The CDR3 loop is CASSFGRVGTEAFF. CDR3 coding DNA: TGTGCCAGCAGCTTCGGCCGAGTGGGCACTGAAGCTTTCTTT.

This clone came up once. The chain combines TRBV5-1 with TRBJ2-6; D gene uncertain. This CDR3 region has 16 residues. Deletions cut 7 bases from V and 0 bases from J, with 14 bases between. Germline CDR1 SGHRS, CDR2 YFSETQ. The DNA of the CDR3 is TGCGCCAGCTCACGCTTTCCTACCTCTGGGGCCAACGTCCTGACTTTC. Translated, it gives CASSRFPTSGANVLTF.

This chain joins TRBV5-4 and TRBJ1-1; D ambiguous. V was shortened by 4 bases and J by 5 bases, with 15 bases between the two germline ends. Germline loops: CDR1 SGHNT, CDR2 YYREEE (reference sequence). The CDR3 has 14 residues. The CDR3 spells CASSPLRAATEAFF. CDR3 sequence (DNA): TGTGCCAGCAGCCCCCTTCGGGCTGCTACTGAAGCTTTCTTT.

As regards this clone: This sample includes further DNA sequences coding for the same CDR3. This sequence joins TRBV7-9 and TRBJ2-7; 7 nucleotides agree with TRBD1. J gave up 0 bases and V 5 bases, and 1 base lay outside the gene matches. The CDR3 totals 13 residues. Germline CDR1 is SEHNR and CDR2 is FQNEAQ (reference sequence). The CDR3 DNA sequence: TGTGCCAGCAGCCGGGACAGCTCCTACGAGCAGTACTTC. This gives the protein CASSRDSSYEQYF.

The rearrangement joins TRBV11-3 to TRBJ1-1; the D gene is possibly TRBD1 (6 bases). Deletions cut 5 bases from V and 2 bases from J, with 12 bases between. The germline gives CDR1 SGHNT, CDR2 YENEEA. The CDR3 contains 14 residues. In DNA, the CDR3 is TGTGCCAGCAGCACCGAGGGGGAAAACACTGAAGCTTTCTTT. Protein product: CASSTEGENTEAFF. Together with reference TRBV11-3 and TRBJ1-1, the CDR3 gives the full variable domain: EAGVVQSPRYKIIEKKQPVAFWCNPISGHNTLYWYLQNLGQGPELLIRYENEEAVDDSQLPKDRFSAERLKGVDSTLKIQPAELGDSAVYLCASSTEGENTEAFFGQGTRLTVV.